These 27 T cell receptor beta chains were sequenced from one sample in a study of blood T cells in healthy people across ages (dated by TCRdb to between 2015 and 2017). The library was prepared using 5' RACE. Sequenced on an Illumina HiSeq 2500. The second PCR ran for about 7 to 11 cycles and used a J-beta primer mix along with a sample-barcoded 5' primer. TCRdb reworked the public reads: Q25 trimming with fastp, MiXCR clone assembly, productive beta chains retained. Merged by CDR3 protein, the rows form single entries marked with the most common genes and DNA. The sample profile shows some 1.1 million distinct CDR3 sequences; 35% to 40% of them were found once. The top ten hold around 13% of the sample. Sequenced material: blood. The receptors were gathered from a man aged 18 to 29 in good health.

This clonotype was detected a few times. The chain recombines TRBV9 with TRBJ2-1, with D unresolved. This CDR3 contains 14 residues. Germline V CDR1 and CDR2: SGDLS, YYNGEE. Trimming pared 4 bases from V and 10 bases from J, leaving 18 bases between. The chain's CDR3 is CASSPIETLSEQFF. The CDR3 DNA reads TGTGCCAGCAGCCCAATAGAGACTCTCTCCGAGCAGTTCTTC.

CDR3 bases: TGTGCCATCAGGGACTTTGGGCAGGGAAGAAGCAATGAGCAGTACTTC. It yields the protein CAIRDFGQGRSNEQYF. V is TRBV10-3 and J is TRBJ2-5, with D possibly being TRBD1 or TRBD2 (5 bases each). Trimming removed 6 bases from V and 11 bases from J, with 28 bases in between. The CDR3 extends over 16 amino acids. Germline V CDR1 and CDR2: ENHRY, SYGVKD.

This clonotype has a handful of counts. The chain couples TRBV20-1 to TRBJ2-7, with D tentatively TRBD2 (6 bases). The length of the CDR3 is 13 residues. Germline loops: CDR1 DFQATT, CDR2 SNEGSKA (reference sequence). V was trimmed by 6 bases and J by 0 bases, leaving 12 bases between them. CDR3 sequence reads: CSAQEGSSYEQYF. CDR3 in DNA: TGCAGTGCCCAGGAGGGGAGCTCCTACGAGCAGTACTTC.

In its sample, this clonotype was seen once. With a much larger clone just one base away, this may be a read error. This chain joins TRBV6-2 or TRBV6-3 and TRBJ2-4; 7 bases are shared with TRBD1. J lost 0 bases, V lost 7 bases, and 12 bases had no gene match. Germline CDR1 and CDR2: MNHEY and SVGEGT. The CDR3 is made up of 17 amino acids. CDR3: CASTPGVGQLAKNIQYF. DNA for the CDR3: TGTGCCAGCACTCCTGGCGTGGGACAGCTAGCCAAAAACATTCAGTACTTC.

There are a few counts of this clonotype. The J gene is TRBJ1-1, the V gene TRBV3-1; tentatively, D is TRBD1 (6 bases). The CDR3 runs 18 residues. Looked up from germline, CDR1 is LGHDT and CDR2 is YNNKEL (reference sequence). Trimming took 3 bases from V and 3 from J, leaving 23 bases between them. Written as DNA, the CDR3 is TGTGCCAGCAGCCACCCCGGCGGTTCCGGGGGCGCGTACACTGAAGCTTTCTTT. It is translated as CASSHPGGSGGAYTEAFF. The full variable domain, completed using reference TRBV3-1 and TRBJ1-1, is DTAVSQTPKYLVTQMGNDKSIKCEQNLGHDTMYWYKQDSKKFLKIMFSYNNKELIINETVPNRFSPKSPDKAHLNLHINSLELGDSAVYFCASSHPGGSGGAYTEAFFGQGTRLTVV.

The genes are TRBV20-1 and TRBJ2-1; the match to TRBD2 covers 7 bases. This CDR3 comprises 15 residues. CDR1 DFQATT and CDR2 SNEGSKA come from the germline V gene (reference sequence). J was trimmed by 6 bases and V by 6 bases; bases with no gene match: 14. This chain's CDR3 is CSADISTSPSNEQFF. For the CDR3, the DNA is TGCAGTGCCGATATATCGACTAGCCCCTCCAATGAGCAGTTCTTC.

This clonotype was counted a few times. The chain combines TRBV4-3 with TRBJ1-1, with D tentatively TRBD1 (5 bases). V was clipped by 2 bases and J by 6 bases, with 13 bases between them. Germline lookup yields CDR1 LGHNA and CDR2 YSLEER. The CDR3 consists of 14 residues. The DNA for the CDR3 is TGCGCCAGCAGCCAATTCAGGGTAAGCCCTGAAGCTTTCTTT. Translation: CASSQFRVSPEAFF.

Many counts were recorded for this clonotype. This chain uses TRBV27 with TRBJ1-2, with D uncertain. Germline-derived CDR1 and CDR2 are MNHEY and SMNVEV (reference sequence). CDR3 length: 15 residues. The V end lost 0 bases, the J end lost 2 bases, and 10 bases lay between the germline ends. The CDR3 is CASSLSKEDNYGYTF. Here the CDR3 DNA reads TGTGCCAGCAGTTTATCGAAGGAGGACAACTATGGCTACACCTTC.

This clonotype turned up a few times. This chain connects TRBV20-1 to TRBJ2-1; tentatively, D is TRBD1 or TRBD2 (5 bases each). The V gene lost 5 bases and the J gene lost 5 bases, with 19 bases spanning the gap. This CDR3 comprises 15 residues. The germline gives CDR1 DFQATT, CDR2 SNEGSKA (reference sequence). This chain's CDR3 is CSAPGAVGLDNEQFF. The CDR3 DNA sequence: TGCAGTGCTCCCGGAGCGGTGGGGCTTGACAATGAGCAGTTCTTC.

This chain links TRBV30 with TRBJ1-1; no clear D. The CDR3 has 15 amino acids. Trimming stripped 0 bases from V and 1 base from J, with 12 bases between. Germline V lookup: CDR1 GTSNPN, CDR2 SVGIG (reference sequence). CDR3 coding DNA: TGTGCCTGGAGTGTAGCGGGGTGGGGGAACACTGAAGCTTTCTTT. Its translation is CAWSVAGWGNTEAFF.

The rearrangement uses TRBV10-3 and TRBJ2-1; 11 positions match TRBD2. After removal of 0 bases from V and 4 bases from J, the junction contained 8 bases not matched to a gene. The germline CDR1 and CDR2 sequences are ENHRY and SYGVKD. The CDR3 extends over 18 amino acids. The CDR3 spells CAISESTASGGIYNEQFF. The CDR3 region has the DNA TGTGCCATCAGTGAGTCGACGGCTAGCGGGGGGATATACAATGAGCAGTTCTTC.

This clonotype was seen more than once but under ten times. V is TRBV6-1 and J is TRBJ2-1, with 7 bases lining up with TRBD2. Germline V gene lookup returns CDR1 MNHNS and CDR2 SASEGT. The V and J ends lost 6 bases and 8 bases, in that order; junction bases with no gene match: 4. The CDR3 totals 12 residues. This CDR3 is CASRKAGYEQFF. The CDR3 nucleotides read TGTGCCAGCAGGAAAGCGGGGTATGAGCAGTTCTTC.

CDR3 DNA: TGTGCCAGCAGCCCCGGACAGGGGGAACACAATGAGCAGTTCTTC. Protein sequence: CASSPGQGEHNEQFF. This chain connects TRBV2 to TRBJ2-1, with 10 nucleotides matching TRBD1. The CDR3 has 15 amino acids. Unmatched junction bases numbered 7, after V lost 6 bases and J lost 5 bases. The germline V gene has CDR1 SNHLY and CDR2 FYNNEI.

This clonotype was seen many times. The J gene is TRBJ2-3, the V gene TRBV4-3; TRBD1 aligns across 8 bases. V shed 1 base and J 5 bases; nucleotides not matched to a gene: 5. This CDR3 is built from 15 residues. From germline, CDR1 is LGHNA and CDR2 YSLEER. CDR3 DNA sequence: TGCGCCAGCAGCCAAGTTGACAGGGGTGGAGATACGCAGTATTTT. It is translated as CASSQVDRGGDTQYF.

This clonotype has just a few counts. For the CDR3, the DNA is TGTGCCAGCAGCGCCCCAATGGGCTCCTACAATGAGCAGTTCTTC. Protein sequence: CASSAPMGSYNEQFF. The genes are TRBV9 and TRBJ2-1; D unclear. Germline V gene data show CDR1 as SGDLS and CDR2 as YYNGEE. The CDR3 sequence is 15 residues long. The V gene lost 3 bases and the J gene lost 0 bases, with 10 bases spanning the gap.

The rearrangement links TRBV7-9 to TRBJ1-6, with D possibly matching TRBD1 (5 bases). The CDR3 is made up of 14 amino acids. V was trimmed by 3 bases and J by 8 bases, leaving 11 bases between them. The germline gives CDR1 SEHNR, CDR2 FQNEAQ (reference sequence). The DNA for the CDR3 is TGTGCCAGCAGCTTCGGGACTACGGATTCACCCCTCCACTTT. It specifies CASSFGTTDSPLHF.

This chain connects TRBV6-5 to TRBJ2-7; 11 positions agree with TRBD2. With the DNA end fitting TRBJ2-5 better, the J assignment may be wrong. Germline CDR1 and CDR2: MNHEY and SVGAGI. The CDR3 is 16 residues long. CDR3 protein: CASSPHLAGGAETQYF. The CDR3 region has the DNA TGTGCCAGCAGTCCCCATCTAGCGGGGGGTGCAGAGACCCAGTACTTC.

The chain couples TRBV20-1 to TRBJ1-1; D not resolved. This CDR3 has 13 amino acids. V was cut by 4 bases and J by 3 bases, with 12 bases left in between. Germline V gene lookup returns CDR1 DFQATT and CDR2 SNEGSKA (reference sequence). CDR3 loop: CSATIWGYTEAFF. As DNA, the CDR3 is TGCAGTGCTACGATTTGGGGTTACACTGAAGCTTTCTTT.

This clonotype was recorded a few times. V usage is TRBV15 and J usage is TRBJ2-3; 11 bases line up with TRBD2. The CDR3 has 17 residues. J lost 3 bases, V lost 0 bases, and 5 bases had no gene match. Germline CDR1 and CDR2: LNHNV and YYDKDF (reference sequence). Here the CDR3 DNA reads TGTGCCACCAGCAGAGAAATAGCGGGGGGGCTTACAGATACGCAGTATTTT. This translates into CATSREIAGGLTDTQYF. Based on the CDR3 plus reference TRBV15 and TRBJ2-3, the full variable domain is DAMVIQNPRYQVTQFGKPVTLSCSQTLNHNVMYWYQQKSSQAPKLLFHYYDKDFNNEADTPDNFQSRRPNTSFCFLDIRSPGLGDTAMYLCATSREIAGGLTDTQYFGPGTRLTVL.

This clonotype was counted ten times or more. This chain connects TRBV20-1 to TRBJ2-1; 7 bases fit TRBD2. This CDR3 has 14 amino acids. From germline, CDR1 is DFQATT and CDR2 SNEGSKA (reference sequence). J was trimmed by 0 bases and V by 6 bases; bases with no gene match: 5. The CDR3 here is CSAREGSSYNEQFF. CDR3 nucleotide sequence: TGCAGTGCGAGGGAGGGGAGCTCCTACAATGAGCAGTTCTTC.

The chain is built from TRBV20-1 and TRBJ2-1; no clear D gene. V was trimmed by 7 bases and J by 5 bases, leaving 6 bases between them. The CDR3 covers 10 residues. From germline, CDR1 is DFQATT and CDR2 SNEGSKA (reference sequence). CDR3 in DNA: TGCAGTGTTAGCAACAATGAGCAGTTCTTC. Its translation: CSVSNNEQFF.

The V call is TRBV27, the J call TRBJ1-5; a weak D match, TRBD1 (5 bases). Germline assignment: CDR1 MNHEY and CDR2 SMNVEV (reference sequence). The CDR3 contains 16 residues. Trimming removed 8 bases from V and 0 bases from J, with 17 bases in between. DNA for the CDR3: TGTGCCAGCCGACGTCAGGGAAAGAATAGCAATCAGCCCCAGCATTTT. Encoded protein: CASRRQGKNSNQPQHF.

The genes are TRBV4-3 and TRBJ2-2; no clear D. This CDR3 has 15 residues. Trimming stripped 0 bases from V and 3 bases from J, with 8 bases between. Germline V gene sequence: CDR1 LGHNA, CDR2 YSLEER. CDR3: CASSQDRVDTGELFF. The DNA of the CDR3 is TGCGCCAGCAGCCAAGATCGAGTGGACACCGGGGAGCTGTTTTTT.

This chain links TRBV4-2 with TRBJ1-2, with 7 nucleotides matching TRBD1. This CDR3 comprises 15 residues. Per germline, CDR1 LGHNA and CDR2 YNFKEQ. V trimming: 5 bases; J trimming: 8 bases; junction bases outside the gene matches: 14. The CDR3 region is CASSNLDRKNSGYTF. In nucleotides, the CDR3 is TGTGCCAGCAGCAACTTGGACAGGAAGAACTCGGGCTACACCTTC.

The rearrangement joins TRBV4-1 to TRBJ1-5; no clear D gene. The germline gives CDR1 MGHRA, CDR2 YSYEKL. This CDR3 is built from 17 residues. The germline V and J ends were trimmed by 2 bases and 1 base, with 15 bases remaining between them. This chain's CDR3 is CASSQTPGSQSNQPQHF. CDR3 nucleotide sequence: TGCGCCAGCAGCCAAACCCCGGGAAGCCAAAGCAATCAGCCCCAGCATTTT.

The chain is built from TRBV5-1 and TRBJ2-3; TRBD2 aligns across 10 bases. The V and J ends lost 0 bases and 0 bases, in that order; junction bases with no gene match: 13. From germline, CDR1 is SGHRS and CDR2 YFSETQ. The CDR3 is made up of 20 amino acids. The CDR3 nucleotides read TGCGCCAGCAGCTTGGATATCCTAGCGGGGGTGGCCTCTAGCACAGATACGCAGTATTTT. Translating it yields CASSLDILAGVASSTDTQYF.

This clonotype was found a few times. V gene TRBV12-3 or TRBV12-4 combines with J gene TRBJ1-4; D gene unclear. The V end lost 5 bases, the J end lost 4 bases, and 8 bases lay between the germline ends. This CDR3 comprises 13 residues. CDR3: CASSDGFNEKLFF. In DNA, the CDR3 is TGTGCCAGCAGTGACGGTTTTAATGAAAAACTGTTTTTT.